This T cell receptor (beta chain) emerged from a study of shared clonotypes between healthy human individuals. V was trimmed by 10 bases and J by 1 base, leaving 16 bases between them. The CDR3 runs to 15 residues. CDR1 and CDR2 from the germline V gene are MNHEY and SVGAGI. The protocol was immunoSEQ multiplex PCR, while the TCRdb copy is restricted to in-frame clones and leaves out a portion. This sample has around 1,100,000 clones, with around three quarters found just once. This receptor was identified in a man between 18 and 35 years old in good health. Some clones in this sample may be carry-over from other donors' samples. Sample: memory CD4+ T cells from PBMCs. Stated subset: CD45RA-negative fraction. This chain links TRBV6-5 with TRBJ2-2, with D tentatively TRBD2 (5 bases). The CDR3 nucleotides read TGTGCCACAAAAACCGGCGGGCGGAACACCGGGGAGCTGTTTTTT. Translating it yields CATKTGGRNTGELFF.